The 28 T cell receptor beta chains reported below all come from one sample, sequenced in a study of blood T cell repertoires in COVID-19. Profiled with immunoSEQ multiplex PCR; TCRdb holds only in-frame clones, not every one. The sample shows fewer than 350,000 clones, more than 85% of them seen only once. The sample comprised PBMCs or T cells enriched from blood (not recorded which). Receptor source: a middle-aged man who had been exposed to COVID-19.

The gene calls are TRBV11-2 and TRBJ1-3; 9 nucleotides line up with TRBD1. This CDR3 has 16 amino acids. Trimming at V came to 5 bases and at J to 3 bases, leaving 8 bases not matched to a gene. Germline V gives CDR1 SGHAT, CDR2 FQNNGV. The CDR3 coding sequence is TGTGCCAGCAGCCGGGACAGGGTATTTTATGGAAACACCATATATTTT. This codes for CASSRDRVFYGNTIYF.

The chain combines TRBV28 with TRBJ2-7; 7 nucleotides agree with TRBD1. The CDR3 runs 15 residues. V was pared by 6 bases and J by 3 bases, with 11 bases of the junction left unmatched. Germline CDR1 reads MDHEN; CDR2 reads SYDVKM. As DNA, the CDR3 is TGTGCCAGCAGGGCAGACAGGGCATTAGGCTACGAGCAGTACTTC. It translates to CASRADRALGYEQYF.

The chain links TRBV5-5 to TRBJ2-5, with TRBD2 identical over 16 bases. Germline loops: CDR1 SGHKS, CDR2 YYEKEE (reference sequence). Trimming at V came to 2 bases and at J to 4 bases, leaving 8 bases not matched to a gene. The CDR3 has 18 residues. The CDR3 nucleotides are TGTGCCAGCAGCTTTTATCCGGGACTAGCGGGAGGGCCAGAGACCCAGTACTTC. Translation gives CASSFYPGLAGGPETQYF.

J is TRBJ2-7 and V is TRBV9, with TRBD1 matching 9 bases. Germline lookup yields CDR1 SGDLS and CDR2 YYNGEE. With 0 bases clipped from V and 7 bases from J, the junction kept 14 bases outside the gene matches. This CDR3 has 17 residues. Here the CDR3 DNA reads TGTGCCAGCAGCGTAGACGGGACAGGGTTGATGACGGGAGAGCAGTACTTC. This translates into CASSVDGTGLMTGEQYF.

The rearrangement links TRBV19 to TRBJ1-1; D remains unclear. CDR1 is LNHDA and CDR2 is SQIVND in the germline V gene (reference sequence). The V end was cut by 3 bases, the J end by 0 bases, with 20 bases between. The CDR3 has 18 residues. The CDR3 region has the DNA TGTGCCAGTAGTATTTCGATAGTTATCGGGATACTGAACACTGAAGCTTTCTTT. Translating it yields CASSISIVIGILNTEAFF.

The V and J genes are TRBV2 and TRBJ1-5, with D possibly being TRBD1 (5 bases). Germline lookup yields CDR1 SNHLY and CDR2 FYNNEI. This CDR3 has 15 residues. Trimming left V 7 bases short and J 7 bases short, with 20 bases between. The CDR3 bases are TGTGCCAGCATTGGGGGAGGCGGTGAAGGCCAGCCCCAGCATTTT. It codes for CASIGGGGEGQPQHF.

Comment on this clone: The sample carries other DNA sequences with the same CDR3. The CDR3 DNA sequence: TGTGCCAGCAGCGTAGGCGGGGGCTCTGGAAACACCATATATTTT. It yields the protein CASSVGGGSGNTIYF. The chain uses TRBV9 and TRBJ1-3; TRBD1 is a possible D gene (5 bases). Germline CDR1 reads SGDLS; CDR2 reads YYNGEE. The CDR3 sequence is 15 residues long. V gave up 0 bases and J gave up 0 bases, with 7 bases separating them.

Points on this clone: The same CDR3 can be traced to other DNA sequences in this sample. The genes are TRBV11-3 and TRBJ1-2, with 9 bases identical to TRBD1. V dropped 5 bases and J dropped 2; count of bases not matched to a gene: 3. Germline CDR1 SGHNT, CDR2 YENEEA. There are 14 residues in the CDR3. The CDR3 coding sequence is TGTGCCAGCAGCCCGGGACAGGGAAACTATGGCTACACCTTC. Translated, it gives CASSPGQGNYGYTF.

This chain links TRBV4-1 with TRBJ2-1; D ambiguous. This CDR3 is built from 15 residues. From germline, CDR1 is MGHRA and CDR2 YSYEKL. The V end lost 4 bases, the J end lost 0 bases, and 10 bases lay between the germline ends. CDR3 DNA: TGCGCCAGCAGCCGTTCTATAAGCTCCTACAATGAGCAGTTCTTC. This sequence encodes CASSRSISSYNEQFF.

The chain has TRBV30 and TRBJ2-2, with D uncertain. Germline V gene lookup returns CDR1 GTSNPN and CDR2 SVGIG (reference sequence). CDR3 size: 10 residues. V lost 8 bases, J lost 9 bases, and 10 bases lay in between. CDR3 protein: CALQSRELFF. The CDR3 DNA sequence: TGTGCCCTACAGAGCAGGGAGCTGTTTTTT. Filled out from reference TRBV30 and TRBJ2-2, the complete variable domain reads SQTIHQWPATLVQPVGSPLSLECTVEGTSNPNLYWYRQAAGRGLQLLFYSVGIGQISSEVPQNLSASRPQDRQFILSSKKLLLSDSGFYLCALQSRELFFGEGSRLTVL.

The rearrangement links TRBV28 to TRBJ2-3; unclear D gene. The CDR3 loop spans 18 amino acids. The germline V and J ends were trimmed by 3 bases and 2 bases, with 21 bases remaining between them. The V gene's germline CDR1 is MDHEN and CDR2 SYDVKM. CDR3 in DNA: TGTGCCAGCAGTTTGGGTTTGGGCATTGCCCAGACCACAGATACGCAGTATTTT. Its translation: CASSLGLGIAQTTDTQYF.

This chain joins TRBV2 and TRBJ1-1; D unresolved. The CDR3 is 16 residues long. Trimming removed 4 bases from V and 5 bases from J, with 20 bases in between. Germline assignment: CDR1 SNHLY and CDR2 FYNNEI. The DNA of the CDR3 is TGTGCCAGCAGTGCGACGGAGGGATGGCGAAAGACTGAAGCTTTCTTT. Translation gives CASSATEGWRKTEAFF.

J is TRBJ2-3 and V is TRBV15; D is uncertain. Trimming removed 9 bases from V and 7 bases from J, with 23 bases in between. Per the germline V gene, CDR1 is LNHNV and CDR2 is YYDKDF (reference sequence). There are 15 residues in the CDR3. Here the CDR3 DNA reads TGTGCCACTACCGCTGTAGCCGGAGCGATTCATACGCAGTATTTT. Residues: CATTAVAGAIHTQYF.

The chain has TRBV14 and TRBJ1-1; 9 bases are shared with TRBD1. Germline trimming cut 4 bases from V and 7 bases from J; bases unmatched to any gene: 7. Germline V CDR1 and CDR2: SGHDN, FVKESK. This CDR3 is 14 amino acids long. The CDR3 DNA sequence: TGTGCCAGCAGCCGCTGGGACAGGGATGGTGAAGCTTTCTTT. Protein product: CASSRWDRDGEAFF.

This chain links TRBV19 with TRBJ2-2; TRBD2 aligns across 11 bases. J gave up 4 bases and V 5 bases, and 9 bases lay outside the gene matches. The CDR3 contains 17 residues. Germline loops: CDR1 LNHDA, CDR2 SQIVND (reference sequence). The CDR3 DNA reads TGTGCCAGTAGTGATTTAGCGGGAGGGTCGAGCACCGGGGAGCTGTTTTTT. Protein product: CASSDLAGGSSTGELFF. The complete variable domain, with remaining parts taken from reference TRBV19 and TRBJ2-2, reads DGGITQSPKYLFRKEGQNVTLSCEQNLNHDAMYWYRQDPGQGLRLIYYSQIVNDFQKGDIAEGYSVSREKKESFPLTVTSAQKNPTAFYLCASSDLAGGSSTGELFFGEGSRLTVL.

The chain joins TRBV9 to TRBJ2-7, with D possibly being TRBD2 (6 bases). Per the germline V gene, CDR1 is SGDLS and CDR2 is YYNGEE. This CDR3 is 18 amino acids long. Trimming stripped 0 bases from V and 0 bases from J, with 19 bases between. CDR3 sequence reads: CASSVGSDGGTSSYEQYF. The CDR3 region has the DNA TGTGCCAGCAGCGTAGGGTCGGACGGGGGAACCTCCTCCTACGAGCAGTACTTC.

The chain combines TRBV19 with TRBJ1-2; 8 bases line up with TRBD1. This CDR3 comprises 15 residues. Germline assignment: CDR1 LNHDA and CDR2 SQIVND (reference sequence). J was trimmed by 5 bases and V by 5 bases; bases with no gene match: 10. CDR3 region: CASSPLQGEIYGYTF. The CDR3 nucleotides are TGTGCCAGTAGTCCCCTACAGGGGGAAATATATGGCTACACCTTC.

The chain is built from TRBV30 and TRBJ2-2; D is unclear. The length of the CDR3 is 11 residues. Trimming took 2 bases from V and 7 from J, leaving 5 bases between them. In germline, CDR1 is GTSNPN, CDR2 SVGIG (reference sequence). CDR3 region: CAWSLFGELFF. The CDR3 DNA is TGTGCCTGGAGTCTTTTCGGGGAGCTGTTTTTT.

The V call is TRBV4-1, the J call TRBJ1-2, with D perhaps TRBD1 (5 bases). Trimming shortened V by 0 bases and J by 4 bases, and 12 bases separated the two germline ends. In germline, CDR1 is MGHRA, CDR2 YSYEKL. The CDR3 is made up of 15 amino acids. The CDR3 sequence is CASSQDPGKFYGYTF. As DNA, the CDR3 is TGCGCCAGCAGCCAAGACCCAGGGAAATTCTATGGCTACACCTTC.

This clone turned up a few times. The V and J genes are TRBV6-5 and TRBJ1-2; 8 nucleotides align to TRBD1. Unmatched junction bases numbered 1, after V lost 5 bases and J lost 2 bases. Germline V gene sequence: CDR1 MNHEY, CDR2 SVGAGI. The CDR3 contains 13 residues. Written as DNA, the CDR3 is TGTGCCAGCAGTCGGGACAGGAACTATGGCTACACCTTC. Amino acid sequence: CASSRDRNYGYTF.

This clone was recorded only once. The chain has TRBV4-1 and TRBJ2-3, with a possible D match to TRBD1 (6 bases). The V and J ends lost 6 bases and 6 bases respectively, with 16 bases between them. Germline assignment: CDR1 MGHRA and CDR2 YSYEKL. The CDR3 is 14 amino acids. DNA for the CDR3: TGCGCCAGCAGTTCGCCGGCAGGGGAGGATACGCAGTATTTT. Its translation: CASSSPAGEDTQYF.

This clone showed up just a few times. The J gene is TRBJ1-5, the V gene TRBV11-2; D is ambiguous. Germline V gives CDR1 SGHAT, CDR2 FQNNGV. V was cut by 0 bases and J by 5 bases, with 8 bases left in between. CDR3 length: 14 amino acids. CDR3 sequence reads: CASSLDSDYQPQHF. Written as DNA, the CDR3 is TGTGCCAGCAGCTTAGACAGCGACTATCAGCCCCAGCATTTT.

The table lists this clone with a count of one. The CDR3 DNA reads as TGTGCCATCAACTCTGGACAGGGTGACGTTGGCTACACCTTC. As protein: CAINSGQGDVGYTF. V and J are TRBV10-3 and TRBJ1-2, with TRBD1 identical over 8 bases. This CDR3 contains 14 residues. Germline V gene sequence: CDR1 ENHRY, CDR2 SYGVKD. V shed 7 bases, J shed 7 bases, and the junction held 11 bases outside the gene matches.

This chain connects TRBV6-5 to TRBJ2-7; tentatively, D is TRBD1 (5 bases). The CDR3 is made up of 15 amino acids. CDR1 is MNHEY, CDR2 SVGAGI, per germline. V was clipped by 6 bases and J by 1 base, with 16 bases between them. CDR3 sequence: CASRPDQGSSYEQYF. The CDR3 nucleotides read TGTGCCAGCAGACCCGATCAGGGTTCTTCCTACGAGCAGTACTTC.

The chain links TRBV29-1 to TRBJ2-7, with D maybe TRBD1 (5 bases). V lost 0 bases and J lost 5, with 11 bases in between. Looked up from germline, CDR1 is SQVTM and CDR2 is ANQGSEA. There are 13 residues in the CDR3. In DNA, the CDR3 is TGCAGCGTTGAAGACCCCAGGGCTAACGAGCAGTACTTC. Protein product: CSVEDPRANEQYF.

This clone came up once. The rearrangement uses TRBV3-1 (or the pseudogene TRBV3-2) and TRBJ1-6, with D possibly TRBD1 on 6 matching bases. Germline CDR1 reads LGHDT; CDR2 reads YNNKEL (reference sequence). This CDR3 is built from 16 residues. The V end was cut by 4 bases, the J end by 1 base, with 11 bases between. The CDR3 sequence: CASSPTGRSYNSPLHF. The CDR3 DNA follows: TGTGCCAGCAGCCCAACAGGGCGGTCCTATAATTCACCCCTCCACTTT.

The genes are TRBV23-1 and TRBJ2-5; maybe TRBD1 (5 bases). TRBV23-1 is an open reading frame whose function is uncertain. The CDR3 extends over 17 amino acids. V lost 2 bases, J lost 2 bases, and 18 bases lay in between. The CDR3 loop reads CASSQGSRDSEQETQYF. The CDR3 DNA reads TGCGCCAGCAGTCAAGGGTCCCGAGACAGCGAACAAGAGACCCAGTACTTC.

The chain uses TRBV30 and TRBJ1-4; 8 bases agree with TRBD1. The CDR3 is 19 amino acids. The V gene's germline CDR1 is GTSNPN and CDR2 SVGIG (reference sequence). The V segment lost 8 bases and the J segment 0 bases; nucleotides outside the gene matches: 20. In DNA, the CDR3 is TGTGCCGCGAGCACCGGGACAGGCATTGGGTCTGCAACTAATGAAAAACTGTTTTTT. This encodes CAASTGTGIGSATNEKLFF.